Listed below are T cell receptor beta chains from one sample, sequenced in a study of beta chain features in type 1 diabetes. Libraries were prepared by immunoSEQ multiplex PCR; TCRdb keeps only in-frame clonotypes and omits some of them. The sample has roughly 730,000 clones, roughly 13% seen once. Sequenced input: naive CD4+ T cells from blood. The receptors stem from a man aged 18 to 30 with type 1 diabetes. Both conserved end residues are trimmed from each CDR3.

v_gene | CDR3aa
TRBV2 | ASSGEGNTIY
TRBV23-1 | ASSQSFDRWTGDWTEAF
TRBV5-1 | ASISGGTDTQY
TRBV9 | ASSVGALPSSTDTQY
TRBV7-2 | ASSLSITSSNEQF
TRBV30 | AWSRGRPDTQY
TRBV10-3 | AIQTEPNQPQH
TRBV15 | ATSREQVNQPQH
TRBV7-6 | ASSSDRGRVVFETQY
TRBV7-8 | ASSLAGESSYNSPLH
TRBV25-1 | ASSDRGRDDGYT